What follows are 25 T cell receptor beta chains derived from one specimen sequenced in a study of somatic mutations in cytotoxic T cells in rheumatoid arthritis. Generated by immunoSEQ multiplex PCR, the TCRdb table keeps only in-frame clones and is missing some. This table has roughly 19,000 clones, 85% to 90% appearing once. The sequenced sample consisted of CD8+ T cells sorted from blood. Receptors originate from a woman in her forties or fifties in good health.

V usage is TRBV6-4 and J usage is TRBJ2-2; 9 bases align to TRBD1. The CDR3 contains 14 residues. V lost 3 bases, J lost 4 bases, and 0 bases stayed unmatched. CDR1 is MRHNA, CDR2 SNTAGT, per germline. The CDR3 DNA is TGTGCCAGCAGTGAGACAGGGGGCACCGGGGAGCTGTTTTTT. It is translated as CASSETGGTGELFF.

CDR3 nucleotide sequence: TGTGCCAGCAGTGAATCAGGGTATCAGCCCCAGCATTTT. It codes for CASSESGYQPQHF. The rearrangement uses TRBV27 and TRBJ1-5, with D possibly matching TRBD1 (5 bases). Germline V lookup: CDR1 MNHEY, CDR2 SMNVEV (reference sequence). V was clipped by 5 bases and J by 5 bases, with 10 bases between them. The CDR3 runs to 13 residues.

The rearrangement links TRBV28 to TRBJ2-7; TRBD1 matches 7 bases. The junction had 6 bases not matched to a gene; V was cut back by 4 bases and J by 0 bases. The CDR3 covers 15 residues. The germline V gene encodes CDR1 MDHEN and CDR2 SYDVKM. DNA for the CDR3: TGTGCCAGCAGTTCAGGACAGGCCTCCTCCTACGAGCAGTACGTC. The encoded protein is CASSSGQASSYEQYV.

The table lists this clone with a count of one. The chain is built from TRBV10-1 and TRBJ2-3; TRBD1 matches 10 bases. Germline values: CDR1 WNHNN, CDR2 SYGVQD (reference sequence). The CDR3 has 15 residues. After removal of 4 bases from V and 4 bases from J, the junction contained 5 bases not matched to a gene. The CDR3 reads CASSAGTGAADTQYF. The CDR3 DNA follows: TGCGCCAGCAGTGCAGGGACAGGGGCCGCAGATACGCAGTATTTT.

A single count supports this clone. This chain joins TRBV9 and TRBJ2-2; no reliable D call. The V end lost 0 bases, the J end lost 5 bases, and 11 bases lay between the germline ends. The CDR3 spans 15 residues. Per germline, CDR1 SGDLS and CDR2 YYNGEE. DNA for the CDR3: TGTGCCAGCAGCGTAGGATTCGGGTTGACCGGGGAGCTGTTTTTT. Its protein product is CASSVGFGLTGELFF.

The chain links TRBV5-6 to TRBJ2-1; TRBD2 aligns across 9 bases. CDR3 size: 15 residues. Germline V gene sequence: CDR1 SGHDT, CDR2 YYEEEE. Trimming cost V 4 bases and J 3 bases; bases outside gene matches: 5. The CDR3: CASSPGLAIYNEQFF. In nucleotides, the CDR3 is TGTGCCAGCAGCCCAGGACTAGCGATCTACAATGAGCAGTTCTTC.

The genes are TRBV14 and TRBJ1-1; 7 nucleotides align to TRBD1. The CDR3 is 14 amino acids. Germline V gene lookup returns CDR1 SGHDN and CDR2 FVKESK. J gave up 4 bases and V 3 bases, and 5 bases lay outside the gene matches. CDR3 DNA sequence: TGTGCCAGCAGCCACTCAGGGGGGGGCACTGAAGCTTTCTTT. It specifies CASSHSGGGTEAFF. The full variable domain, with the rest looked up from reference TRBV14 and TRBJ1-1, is EAGVTQFPSHSVIEKGQTVTLRCDPISGHDNLYWYRRVMGKEIKFLLHFVKESKQDESGMPNNRFLAERTGGTYSTLKVQPAELEDSGVYFCASSHSGGGTEAFFGQGTRLTVV.

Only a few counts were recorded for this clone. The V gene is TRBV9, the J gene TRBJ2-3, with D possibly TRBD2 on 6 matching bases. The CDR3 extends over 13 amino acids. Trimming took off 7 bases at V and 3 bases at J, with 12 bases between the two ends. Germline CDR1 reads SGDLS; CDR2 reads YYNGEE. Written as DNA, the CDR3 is TGTGCCAGCGGGGGGATCGGGACAGATACGCAGTATTTT. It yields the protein CASGGIGTDTQYF.

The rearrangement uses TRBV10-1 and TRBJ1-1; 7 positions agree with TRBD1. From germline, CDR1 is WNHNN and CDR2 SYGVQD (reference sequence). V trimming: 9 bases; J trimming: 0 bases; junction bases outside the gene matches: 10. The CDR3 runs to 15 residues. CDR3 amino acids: CASGQDLEMNTEAFF. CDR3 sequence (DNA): TGCGCCAGTGGACAGGACCTAGAGATGAACACTGAAGCTTTCTTT.

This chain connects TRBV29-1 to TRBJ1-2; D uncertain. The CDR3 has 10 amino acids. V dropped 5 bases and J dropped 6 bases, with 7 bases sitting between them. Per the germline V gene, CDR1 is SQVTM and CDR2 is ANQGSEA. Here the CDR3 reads CSVRGDGYTF. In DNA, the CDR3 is TGCAGCGTTCGGGGTGATGGCTACACCTTC.

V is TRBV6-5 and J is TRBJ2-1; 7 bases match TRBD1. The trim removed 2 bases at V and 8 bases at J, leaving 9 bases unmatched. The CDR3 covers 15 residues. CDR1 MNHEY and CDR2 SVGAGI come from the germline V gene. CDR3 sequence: CASSYRDSPLDEQFF. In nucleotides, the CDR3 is TGTGCCAGCAGTTACCGGGACAGCCCCCTCGATGAGCAGTTCTTC.

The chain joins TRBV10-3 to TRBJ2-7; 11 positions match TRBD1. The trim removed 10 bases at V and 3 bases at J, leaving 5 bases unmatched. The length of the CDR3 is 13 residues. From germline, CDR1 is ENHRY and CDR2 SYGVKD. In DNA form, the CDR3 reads TGTGCCACCACGGGACAGGGGGACTACGAGCAGTACTTC. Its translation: CATTGQGDYEQYF.

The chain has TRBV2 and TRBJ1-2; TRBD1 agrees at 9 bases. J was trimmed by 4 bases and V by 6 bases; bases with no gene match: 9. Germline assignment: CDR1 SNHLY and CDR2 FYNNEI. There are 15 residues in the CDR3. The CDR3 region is CASSADRGGPYGYTF. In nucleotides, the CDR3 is TGTGCCAGCAGCGCCGACAGGGGGGGACCCTATGGCTACACCTTC.

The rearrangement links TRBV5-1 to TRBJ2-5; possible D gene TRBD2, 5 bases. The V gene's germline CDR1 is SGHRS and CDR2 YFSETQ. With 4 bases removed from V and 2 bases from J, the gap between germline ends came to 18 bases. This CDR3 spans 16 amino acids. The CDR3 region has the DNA TGCGCCAGCAGCCCCTCAACACACGAGGGACAAGAGACCCAGTACTTC. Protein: CASSPSTHEGQETQYF.

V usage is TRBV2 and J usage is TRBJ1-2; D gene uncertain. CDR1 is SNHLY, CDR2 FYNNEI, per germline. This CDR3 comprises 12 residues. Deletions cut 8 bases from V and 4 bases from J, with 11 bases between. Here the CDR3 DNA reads TGTGCCAGCCTCAACGTGGCCTATGGCTACACCTTC. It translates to CASLNVAYGYTF.

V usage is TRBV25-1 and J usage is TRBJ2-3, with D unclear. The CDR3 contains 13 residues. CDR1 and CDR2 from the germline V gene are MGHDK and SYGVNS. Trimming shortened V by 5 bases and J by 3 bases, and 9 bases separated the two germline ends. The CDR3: CASSIGMTDTQYF. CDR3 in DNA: TGTGCCAGCAGTATAGGGATGACAGATACGCAGTATTTT.

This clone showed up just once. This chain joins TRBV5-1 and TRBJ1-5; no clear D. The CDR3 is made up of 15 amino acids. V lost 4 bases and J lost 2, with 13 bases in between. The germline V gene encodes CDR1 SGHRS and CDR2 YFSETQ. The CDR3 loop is CASSQLSGRNQPQHF. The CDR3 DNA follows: TGCGCCAGCAGCCAGCTTTCAGGCCGCAATCAGCCCCAGCATTTT.

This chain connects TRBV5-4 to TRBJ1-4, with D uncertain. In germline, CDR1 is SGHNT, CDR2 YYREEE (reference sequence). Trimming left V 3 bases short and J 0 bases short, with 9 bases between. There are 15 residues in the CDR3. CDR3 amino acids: CASSSNGATNEKLFF. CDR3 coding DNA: TGTGCCAGCAGCTCTAACGGAGCAACTAATGAAAAACTGTTTTTT.

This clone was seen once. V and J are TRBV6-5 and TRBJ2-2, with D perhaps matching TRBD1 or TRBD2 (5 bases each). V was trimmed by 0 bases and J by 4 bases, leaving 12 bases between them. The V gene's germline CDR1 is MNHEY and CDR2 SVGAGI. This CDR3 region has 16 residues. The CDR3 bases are TGTGCCAGCAGTTACTCGATAGGGGACGGCACCGGGGAGCTGTTTTTT. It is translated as CASSYSIGDGTGELFF.

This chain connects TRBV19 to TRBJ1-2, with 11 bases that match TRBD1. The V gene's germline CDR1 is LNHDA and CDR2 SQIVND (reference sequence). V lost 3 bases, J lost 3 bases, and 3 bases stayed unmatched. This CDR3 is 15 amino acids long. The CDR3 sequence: CASSIPGQGDYGYTF. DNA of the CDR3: TGTGCCAGTAGTATCCCGGGACAGGGGGACTATGGCTACACCTTC.

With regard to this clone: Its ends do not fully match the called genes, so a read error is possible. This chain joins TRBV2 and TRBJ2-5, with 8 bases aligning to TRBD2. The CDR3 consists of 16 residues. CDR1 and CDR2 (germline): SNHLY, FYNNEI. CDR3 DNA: TGTGCCAGTGGGGTGAAGATAGCGGGGATGCGAGAGCCCCAGTACTTC. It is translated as CASGVKIAGMREPQYF.

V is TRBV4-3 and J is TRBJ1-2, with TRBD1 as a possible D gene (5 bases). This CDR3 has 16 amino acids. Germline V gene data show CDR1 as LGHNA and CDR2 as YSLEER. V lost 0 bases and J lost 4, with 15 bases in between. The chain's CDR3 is CASSQDVPGTAYGYTF. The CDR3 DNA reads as TGCGCCAGCAGCCAAGATGTGCCCGGGACGGCCTATGGCTACACCTTC.

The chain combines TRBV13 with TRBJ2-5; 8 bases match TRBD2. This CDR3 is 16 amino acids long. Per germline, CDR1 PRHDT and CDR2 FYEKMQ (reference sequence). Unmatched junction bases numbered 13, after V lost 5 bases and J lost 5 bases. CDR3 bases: TGTGCCAGCAGCCCCCCCGGGACTAGTCATATGGAGACCCAGTACTTC. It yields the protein CASSPPGTSHMETQYF.

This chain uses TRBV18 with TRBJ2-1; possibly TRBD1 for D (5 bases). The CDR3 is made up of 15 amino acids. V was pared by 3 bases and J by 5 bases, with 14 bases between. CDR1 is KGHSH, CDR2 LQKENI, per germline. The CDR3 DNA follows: TGTGCCAGCTCACCTATTACCGACAGAAACAATGAGCAGTTCTTC. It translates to CASSPITDRNNEQFF. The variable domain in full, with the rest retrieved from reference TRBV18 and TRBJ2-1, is NAGVMQNPRHLVRRRGQEARLRCSPMKGHSHVYWYRQLPEEGLKFMVYLQKENIIDESGMPKERFSAEFPKEGPSILRIQQVVRGDSAAYFCASSPITDRNNEQFFGPGTRLTVL.

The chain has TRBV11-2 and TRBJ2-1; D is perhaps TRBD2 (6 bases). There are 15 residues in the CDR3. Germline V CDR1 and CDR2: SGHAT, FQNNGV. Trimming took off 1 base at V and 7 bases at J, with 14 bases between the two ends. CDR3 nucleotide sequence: TGTGCCAGCAGCTTAGGCGGGACGGGAGAAAATGAGCAGTTCTTC. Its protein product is CASSLGGTGENEQFF.